This T cell receptor (beta chain) was observed in a study of beta chain features in type 1 diabetes. Overall study findings and caveats: Moderately but significantly shorter TCRB CDR3s were found in Type 1 diabetes patients in all four CD4+ subsets. Fewer insertions but more deletions were seen at VDJ junctions in type 1 diabetes patients. A greater similarity of naive, central memory and Treg TCRB repertoires was seen among patients than among healthy donors.

The sequenced template was cDNA made from the entire isolated RNA. The study sequenced naive, central memory and regulatory T cell samples to an average of about 4 million reads. Profiling relied on immunoSEQ multiplex PCR, and the TCRdb table lists in-frame clones only, not all of them. The sample shows some 640,000 clones, more than 12% of them seen only once. Germline values: CDR1 KGHSH, CDR2 LQKENI. J lost 4 bases, V lost 3 bases, and 9 bases had no gene match. This CDR3 region has 16 residues. Central memory, naive, regulatory and stem cell-like memory CD4+ cells were sorted by CD45RO/CCR7/CD25/CD127/CD95/CD27. This clone was detected only a few times. What it binds is not known.

Sequencing was performed on naive CD4+ T cells from blood. The receptor was isolated from a man aged 18 to 30 with type 1 diabetes. The rearrangement links TRBV18 to TRBJ2-5, with 9 bases lining up with TRBD1. The CDR3 sequence: CASSPRTGAPGETQYF. The CDR3 nucleotides are TGTGCCAGCTCACCTCGGACAGGGGCACCAGGAGAGACCCAGTACTTC.